Following are 20 T cell receptor beta chains from one sample sequenced in a study of cytomegalovirus exposure and HLA in healthy donors. Primers: 60 Vbeta forward and 13 Jbeta reverse. Some clones are missing from TCRdb's copy, which holds only in-frame ones; the method was immunoSEQ multiplex PCR. The data hold 200,000 or so clones, with approximately 80% observed a single time. Sequencing was done on a sample of PBMCs. The receptors originated from a woman aged 25 to 39 in good health and CMV-seronegative.

This chain links TRBV29-1 with TRBJ1-1, with 10 bases that match TRBD1. Germline-derived CDR1 and CDR2 are SQVTM and ANQGSEA. Trimming removed 0 bases from V and 4 bases from J; junction bases left unmatched: 5. The CDR3 consists of 15 residues. The DNA of the CDR3 is TGCAGCGTTGAAGAACTGGGACAGGGGTTCACTGAAGCTTTCTTT. It is translated as CSVEELGQGFTEAFF.

This clone appeared a few times. The CDR3 loop is CASSAWGGAGYTF. Here the CDR3 DNA reads TGTGCCAGCAGCGCGTGGGGGGGGGCTGGCTACACCTTC. The chain combines TRBV5-5 with TRBJ1-2; the D gene is possibly TRBD1 (6 bases). The germline CDR1 and CDR2 sequences are SGHKS and YYEKEE (reference sequence). The CDR3 is 13 residues long. The ends were cut back, 4 bases at V and 7 bases at J, with 14 bases in the middle.

CDR3 amino acids: CASSRYSYGYTF. The CDR3 DNA is TGTGCCAGCAGCAGATACAGCTATGGCTACACCTTC. The chain links TRBV7-2 to TRBJ1-2; D gene ambiguous. The CDR3 consists of 12 residues. Germline-derived CDR1 and CDR2 are SGHTA and FQGNSA. V gave up 5 bases and J gave up 4 bases, with 8 bases separating them.

The rearrangement joins TRBV21-1 to TRBJ2-5; the D call TRBD2 from the table was never checked on the DNA. TRBV21-1 is tagged as a pseudogene. There are 13 residues in the CDR3. The DNA of the CDR3 is TGTGCCAGCAGAACGAGGGGAGGAGAGACCCAGTACTTC. It codes for CASRTRGGETQYF.

V and J are TRBV11-1 and TRBJ2-7; possibly TRBD2 for D (7 bases). The germline gives CDR1 SGHAT, CDR2 FQDESV (reference sequence). V was pared by 1 base and J by 0 bases, with 13 bases between. The CDR3 loop spans 16 amino acids. In nucleotides, the CDR3 is TGTGCCAGCAGCTTAGTTAGGGGGGGAACCTCCTACGAGCAGTACTTC. This encodes CASSLVRGGTSYEQYF.

The rearrangement uses TRBV4-2 and TRBJ1-1; 7 positions agree with TRBD1. Germline assignment: CDR1 LGHNA and CDR2 YNFKEQ. This CDR3 is 16 amino acids long. V lost 0 bases, J lost 1 base, and 5 bases stayed unmatched. The CDR3 region has the DNA TGTGCCAGCAGCCAAGAATGGGACAGAAAGAACACTGAAGCTTTCTTT. It encodes CASSQEWDRKNTEAFF.

The V call is TRBV2, the J call TRBJ2-1, with 10 bases that match TRBD2. Germline CDR1 reads SNHLY; CDR2 reads FYNNEI. There are 13 residues in the CDR3. The CDR3 bases are TGTGACTCTAGCGGGAGAATGGGAAATGAGCAGTTCTTC. Encoded protein: CDSSGRMGNEQFF.

V is TRBV11-2 and J is TRBJ2-7; the D gene is possibly TRBD1 (6 bases). The CDR3 extends over 14 amino acids. Trimming took off 5 bases at V and 4 bases at J, with 15 bases between the two ends. CDR1 and CDR2 (germline): SGHAT, FQNNGV. Here the CDR3 DNA reads TGTGCCAGCAGCCCATGGGACACCCAATACGAGCAGTACTTC. It codes for CASSPWDTQYEQYF.

This clone was seen only a few times. The chain couples TRBV5-4 to TRBJ2-7; TRBD2 might be the D (5 bases). V lost 4 bases and J 3 bases, leaving 8 bases between the germline ends. The CDR3 has 12 amino acids. CDR1 SGHNT and CDR2 YYREEE come from the germline V gene (reference sequence). CDR3 nucleotides: TGTGCCAGCAGCCCGGACTTCTACGAGCAGTACTTC. Translation: CASSPDFYEQYF.

The CDR3: CASSLQGFDTEAFF. CDR3 nucleotide sequence: TGTGCCAGCTCACTACAGGGCTTTGACACTGAAGCTTTCTTT. V gene TRBV18 combines with J gene TRBJ1-1; possibly TRBD1 for D (6 bases). The CDR3 has 14 residues. The germline V gene has CDR1 KGHSH and CDR2 LQKENI. Trimming removed 4 bases at V and 3 bases at J, with 12 bases between.

This clone occurred a few times. The chain employs TRBV21-1 and TRBJ1-5; TRBD1, the D gene given by the table, was not confirmed from the DNA. TRBV21-1 is a pseudogene locus. This CDR3 has 21 amino acids. This CDR3 is CASSNQIVGQLGVNSNQPQHF. Written as DNA, the CDR3 is TGTGCCAGCAGCAATCAAATTGTCGGACAGTTGGGGGTTAATAGCAATCAGCCCCAGCATTTT.

The CDR3 loop is CASSESSGRAHTQYF. The CDR3, as DNA: TGTGCCAGCAGTGAATCAAGCGGGAGAGCGCACACGCAGTATTTT. The chain couples TRBV2 to TRBJ2-3, with 8 bases identical to TRBD2. The V and J ends lost 2 bases and 9 bases, in that order; junction bases with no gene match: 10. In germline, CDR1 is SNHLY, CDR2 FYNNEI. CDR3 length: 15 amino acids.

This clone occurred many times. V gene TRBV6-1 combines with J gene TRBJ2-2; TRBD2 might be the D (5 bases). Trimming left V 3 bases short and J 5 bases short, with 13 bases between. The CDR3 has 15 residues. CDR1 and CDR2 (germline): MNHNS, SASEGT. The CDR3 loop is CASSEDEGATGELFF. The CDR3, as DNA: TGTGCCAGCAGTGAGGACGAGGGAGCTACCGGGGAGCTGTTTTTT.

The chain employs TRBV2 and TRBJ2-3, with no clear D. Germline assignment: CDR1 SNHLY and CDR2 FYNNEI. This CDR3 comprises 14 residues. Trimming removed 6 bases from V and 0 bases from J, with 10 bases in between. The DNA for the CDR3 is TGTGCCAGCAGCTGGTCTACCAGCACAGATACGCAGTATTTT. The encoded protein is CASSWSTSTDTQYF.

This clone occurred a few times. The chain is built from TRBV7-2 and TRBJ1-1, with 10 bases matching TRBD1. The CDR3 extends over 19 amino acids. The J segment lost 1 base and the V segment lost 5 bases, leaving 16 bases of the junction unmatched. CDR1 and CDR2 from the germline V gene are SGHTA and FQGNSA. The CDR3 region has the DNA TGTGCCAGCAGCCGACCCCGGGACAGGGGTGGGGGGCAGAACACTGAAGCTTTCTTT. Translating gives CASSRPRDRGGGQNTEAFF. The full variable domain, its missing parts supplied by reference TRBV7-2 and TRBJ1-1, is GAGVSQSPSNKVTEKGKDVELRCDPISGHTALYWYRQSLGQGLEFLIYFQGNSAPDKSGLPSDRFSAERTGGSVSTLTIQRTQQEDSAVYLCASSRPRDRGGGQNTEAFFGQGTRLTVV.

This chain links TRBV6-1 with TRBJ1-1; weak D call: TRBD1 (6 bases). CDR1 MNHNS and CDR2 SASEGT come from the germline V gene. The V and J ends lost 6 bases and 5 bases respectively, with 13 bases between them. This CDR3 comprises 13 residues. CDR3 in DNA: TGTGCCAGCAGCGCCTACAGGGAGACTGAAGCTTTCTTT. Its translation is CASSAYRETEAFF.

A single count supports this clone. The chain links TRBV23-1 to TRBJ2-3; a weak D match, TRBD1 (6 bases). TRBV23-1 is recorded as an ORF, its role being uncertain. This CDR3 has 15 amino acids. Trimming cost V 10 bases and J 1 base, with 18 bases left between them. The CDR3 DNA follows: TGCGCCATCCCGAAGGGGGAACGTGGCACAGATACGCAGTATTTT. Translating gives CAIPKGERGTDTQYF.

V usage is TRBV5-6 and J usage is TRBJ2-3; possible D gene TRBD1, 5 bases. The V end lost 4 bases, the J end lost 4 bases, and 22 bases lay between the germline ends. The CDR3 runs 17 residues. In germline, CDR1 is SGHDT, CDR2 YYEEEE. This CDR3 reads CASSLGPSLLGPDTQYF. CDR3 in DNA: TGTGCCAGCAGCCTCGGACCCTCCCTGTTGGGGCCAGATACGCAGTATTTT.

In nucleotides, the CDR3 is TGTGCCAGCAGTTCGTTCTTGGACAGGGGTGGGCAGTACTTC. Translated: CASSSFLDRGGQYF. The rearrangement joins TRBV28 to TRBJ2-7, with TRBD1 matching 9 bases. Germline V gene data show CDR1 as MDHEN and CDR2 as SYDVKM. The CDR3 is 14 amino acids. Germline trimming cut 4 bases from V and 9 bases from J; bases unmatched to any gene: 10.

V gene TRBV20-1 combines with J gene TRBJ2-1; D gene uncertain. The CDR3 consists of 11 residues. Germline V CDR1 and CDR2: DFQATT, SNEGSKA (reference sequence). Trimming left V 5 bases short and J 5 bases short, with 7 bases between. CDR3 residues: CSAARDNEQFF. In DNA, the CDR3 is TGCAGTGCTGCGCGCGACAATGAGCAGTTCTTC.